The rows below give T cell receptor beta chains drawn from one sample of a study of blood T cell repertoires in COVID-19. TCRdb keeps only in-frame clones here, not all; method: immunoSEQ multiplex PCR. The sample has a few hundred thousand clones, around 92% seen once. Sequences were obtained from peripheral blood. These receptors were taken from a woman between 25 and 40 years old with COVID-19, enrolled during active disease. CDR3s include the opening cysteine and the closing phenylalanine or tryptophan. D genes are given only for firm matches. Size is stated for part of the rows, as once, few or many counts, or as a class when the clone is expanded.

TRBJ1-4,TRBV2,TRBD1,.,TGTGCCAGCACGGAATGGGACAGGAGTGAAAAACTGTTTTTT,CASTEWDRSEKLFF
TRBJ2-3,TRBV27,TRBD1,.,TGTGCCAGCAGCTTCGGACAGGGGGGCATCGGCACAGATACGCAGTATTTT,CASSFGQGGIGTDTQYF
TRBJ1-4,TRBV21-1,.,.,TGTGCCAGCAGCACGACAGATCCCAATGAAAAACTGTTTTTT,CASSTTDPNEKLFF
TRBJ2-3,TRBV29-1,TRBD2,.,TGCAGCGTTGAAGATCCCGGGCTAGCGGGGGGGAGAGATACGCAGTATTTT,CSVEDPGLAGGRDTQYF
TRBJ2-6,TRBV28,TRBD1,.,TGTGCCAGCAGTTTTACAGGGGGCAGATTCTCTGGGGCCAACGTCCTGACTTTC,CASSFTGGRFSGANVLTF
TRBJ1-2,TRBV7-9,.,.,TGTGCCAGCAGCTTAGCGAGCTATGGCTACACCTTC,CASSLASYGYTF
TRBJ1-1,TRBV10-2,.,.,TGCGCCAGCAACCAGGGAATGAACACTGAAGCTTTCTTT,CASNQGMNTEAFF
TRBJ1-3,TRBV13,.,.,TGTGCCAGCAGCCGCCGGGGCTCTGGAAACACCATATATTTT,CASSRRGSGNTIYF
TRBJ2-3,TRBV29-1,.,.,TGCAGCGTTTTTGGGACTCGCAAAAGTTTGGATACGCAGTATTTT,CSVFGTRKSLDTQYF
TRBJ2-1,TRBV11-3,TRBD2,.,TGTGCCAGCAGCCCCCCTAGGGCTAGCGGGAGGGCGTACAATGAGCAGTTCTTC,CASSPPRASGRAYNEQFF
TRBJ2-2,TRBV29-1,.,.,TGCAGCGTCCCAAACAGGGTGAACACCGGGGAGCTGTTTTTT,CSVPNRVNTGELFF
TRBJ1-5,TRBV24-1,.,.,TGTGCCACCTCGGGGGGTAACAATCAGCCCCAGCATTTT,CATSGGNNQPQHF
TRBJ1-1,TRBV18,.,.,TGTGCCAGCTCGGCGGGGGGGGGCCTTCAGGCTGAAGCTTTCTTT,CASSAGGGLQAEAFF
TRBJ2-1,TRBV28,.,.,TGTGCCAGCAGTTACCCGCCAGGGGAGCAGTTCTTC,CASSYPPGEQFF
TRBJ1-6,TRBV24-1,TRBD1,.,TGTGCCACTCTCTATCAACCTACCGGGACAGGGGAAGATTCACCCCTCCACTTT,CATLYQPTGTGEDSPLHF
TRBJ2-7,TRBV19,TRBD2,.,TGTGCCAGTAGTATAGTTGGGACTAGCGGATCCTACGAGCAGTACTTC,CASSIVGTSGSYEQYF
TRBJ1-2,TRBV7-2,TRBD1,.,TGTGCCAGCAGAGCCGGGACAGGCAACTATGGCTACACCTTC,CASRAGTGNYGYTF
TRBJ1-1,TRBV11-2,TRBD1,once,TGTGCCAGCAGCCGGGGACAGGGGGGAAGTAACACTGAAGCTTTCTTT,CASSRGQGGSNTEAFF
TRBJ1-2,TRBV29-1,.,.,TGCAGCACCCAAGGACGGGGGATTACTAACTATGGCTACACCTTC,CSTQGRGITNYGYTF
TRBJ1-4,TRBV12-3/TRBV12-4,.,few,TGTGCCAGCAGCCAATTCATTGAAAAACTGTTTTTT,CASSQFIEKLFF
TRBJ2-3,TRBV10-3,.,.,TGTGCCATCAGTGGGAGGGACCCCCCGGGAGCAGATACGCAGTATTTT,CAISGRDPPGADTQYF
TRBJ2-1,TRBV5-1,TRBD1,.,TGCGCCAGCAGCACCGGACAGGGGTCGGGGCCCTACAATGAGCAGTTCTTC,CASSTGQGSGPYNEQFF